This T cell receptor beta chain came from a study of T-cell reconstitution after alpha-beta-depleted transplantation in children. General study findings and limits: The main origin of T-cell counts and diversity one year after transplant was newly produced T cells. About two months after transplant, alpha-beta T cells reportedly came from several hundred expanded graft clones.

Preparation of the TCRbeta library used unique molecular identifiers. Using its own MiXCR run on the PCR reads, TCRdb lists one record per CDR3 protein. The table has about 190,000 distinct CDR3 sequences, around 10% seen once. To note about this clonotype: Its antigen is currently unknown. Given a much more abundant clone one base away, this may be a read error.

Looked up from germline, CDR1 is MNHEY and CDR2 is SMNVEV (reference sequence). The CDR3 loop spans 13 amino acids. The V and J ends lost 7 bases and 10 bases respectively, with 18 bases between them. The clonotype originates from a boy younger than 10 with acute myeloid leukemia, due to receive a stem cell transplant. The chain carries TRBV27 and TRBJ2-3, with D perhaps TRBD1 (6 bases). The sample was PBMCs, taken before TCRalphabeta/CD19-depleted stem cell transplant. CDR3 coding DNA: TGTGCCAGCACCCCAGTAGGGGACATGTCGCAGTATTTT. Translation: CASTPVGDMSQYF.